These 11 T cell receptor beta chains were all obtained from the same sample, sequenced in a study of blood T cell repertoires in COVID-19. Method: immunoSEQ multiplex PCR; TCRdb's copy keeps in-frame clones and lacks some. This table has about 380,000 clones, 85% to 90% appearing once. Sequencing was done on a sample of PBMCs or T cells enriched from blood (not recorded which). The source of these receptors is a woman under 30 who had recovered from COVID-19.

The genes are TRBV5-6 and TRBJ1-1; TRBD1 matches 7 bases. The germline CDR1 and CDR2 sequences are SGHDT and YYEEEE. With 2 bases clipped from V and 2 bases from J, the junction kept 6 bases outside the gene matches. The length of the CDR3 is 15 residues. CDR3 sequence: CASSFGSGGNTEAFF. The CDR3 DNA sequence: TGTGCCAGCAGCTTCGGTTCAGGGGGTAACACTGAAGCTTTCTTT.

V is TRBV5-1 and J is TRBJ1-2, with TRBD1 identical over 9 bases. V lost 10 bases, J lost 1 base, and 11 bases stayed unmatched. The germline CDR1 and CDR2 sequences are SGHRS and YFSETQ. The CDR3 consists of 15 residues. The CDR3 is CAGQGQETVNYGYTF. CDR3 coding DNA: TGCGCCGGACAGGGGCAAGAGACCGTTAACTATGGCTACACCTTC.

J is TRBJ2-2 and V is TRBV7-3; D is perhaps TRBD1 (6 bases). The CDR3 is 16 amino acids. Between the trimmed V and J ends, which lost 1 base and 3 bases, there was a span of 12 bases. From germline, CDR1 is SGHTA and CDR2 FQGTGA. The CDR3 nucleotides read TGTGCCAGCAGCTTAAAGGGCCAGGGGCACACCGGGGAGCTGTTTTTT. Translation gives CASSLKGQGHTGELFF.

CDR3 in amino acids: CASSRGREDNSPLHF. CDR3 in DNA: TGTGCCAGCAGCCGCGGACGGGAAGATAATTCACCCCTCCACTTT. This sequence joins TRBV6-5 and TRBJ1-6, with D uncertain. The V gene lost 6 bases and the J gene lost 5 bases, with 14 bases spanning the gap. CDR3 length: 15 amino acids. Germline assignment: CDR1 MNHEY and CDR2 SVGAGI.

The V gene is TRBV28, the J gene TRBJ1-2; D unclear. The CDR3 runs 14 residues. Germline V lookup: CDR1 MDHEN, CDR2 SYDVKM. Trimming stripped 2 bases from V and 4 bases from J, with 11 bases between. Here the CDR3 reads CASSLAAALYGYTF. CDR3 nucleotides: TGTGCCAGCAGTTTAGCTGCGGCCCTCTATGGCTACACCTTC.

The gene calls are TRBV7-2 and TRBJ1-2; D is unresolved. Trimming took off 4 bases at V and 8 bases at J, with 17 bases between the two ends. Germline V lookup: CDR1 SGHTA, CDR2 FQGNSA. The CDR3 totals 14 residues. In nucleotides, the CDR3 is TGTGCCAGCAGCTCTACGGCGGTCTTAGGAGGCTACACCTTC. Protein sequence: CASSSTAVLGGYTF.

V gene TRBV6-2 or TRBV6-3 combines with J gene TRBJ1-2, with D unresolved. The CDR3 is made up of 13 amino acids. CDR1 is MNHEY and CDR2 is SVGEGT in the germline V gene. Trimming pared 1 base from V and 4 bases from J, leaving 7 bases between. This chain's CDR3 is CASSYYGGYGYTF. The CDR3 region has the DNA TGTGCCAGCAGTTACTACGGCGGCTATGGCTACACCTTC.

The chain recombines TRBV7-9 with TRBJ1-1, with a weak D call TRBD1 (5 bases). The V gene lost 0 bases and the J gene lost 1 base, with 9 bases spanning the gap. This CDR3 has 15 amino acids. Germline V gives CDR1 SEHNR, CDR2 FQNEAQ (reference sequence). CDR3 DNA sequence: TGTGCCAGCAGCTTAGCGTCAGGACAGAACACTGAAGCTTTCTTT. Protein product: CASSLASGQNTEAFF. Variable domain in full (rest from reference TRBV7-9 and TRBJ1-1): DTGVSQNPRHKITKRGQNVTFRCDPISEHNRLYWYRQTLGQGPEFLTYFQNEAQLEKSRLLSDRFSAERPKGSFSTLEIQRTEQGDSAMYLCASSLASGQNTEAFFGQGTRLTVV.

This chain uses TRBV9 with TRBJ2-5; D is possibly TRBD1 (6 bases). Germline V gives CDR1 SGDLS, CDR2 YYNGEE. The CDR3 totals 16 residues. The V end lost 3 bases, the J end lost 5 bases, and 20 bases lay between the germline ends. The CDR3 protein is CASSARYYGGQETQYF. The DNA of the CDR3 is TGTGCCAGCAGCGCCCGCTACTATGGGGGCCAGGAGACCCAGTACTTC.

The rearrangement joins TRBV10-2 to TRBJ2-2; TRBD1 agrees at 9 bases. The CDR3 has 19 residues. V was pared by 6 bases and J by 4 bases, with 18 bases of the junction left unmatched. Germline lookup yields CDR1 WSHSY and CDR2 SAAADI. CDR3 residues: CASSHLRDRVDSSTGELFF. The CDR3 nucleotides read TGCGCCAGCAGCCATCTCCGGGACAGGGTCGATTCGAGCACCGGGGAGCTGTTTTTT.

The V gene is TRBV7-9, the J gene TRBJ1-1, with 8 bases lining up with TRBD1. The CDR3 consists of 15 residues. The V gene's germline CDR1 is SEHNR and CDR2 FQNEAQ (reference sequence). Germline trimming cut 5 bases from V and 3 bases from J; bases unmatched to any gene: 8. The CDR3, as DNA: TGTGCCAGCAGCACCTGGGACAGGCGGGACACTGAAGCTTTCTTT. This encodes CASSTWDRRDTEAFF. Looking up the rest from reference TRBV7-9 and TRBJ1-1 gives the full variable domain: DTGVSQNPRHKITKRGQNVTFRCDPISEHNRLYWYRQTLGQGPEFLTYFQNEAQLEKSRLLSDRFSAERPKGSFSTLEIQRTEQGDSAMYLCASSTWDRRDTEAFFGQGTRLTVV.